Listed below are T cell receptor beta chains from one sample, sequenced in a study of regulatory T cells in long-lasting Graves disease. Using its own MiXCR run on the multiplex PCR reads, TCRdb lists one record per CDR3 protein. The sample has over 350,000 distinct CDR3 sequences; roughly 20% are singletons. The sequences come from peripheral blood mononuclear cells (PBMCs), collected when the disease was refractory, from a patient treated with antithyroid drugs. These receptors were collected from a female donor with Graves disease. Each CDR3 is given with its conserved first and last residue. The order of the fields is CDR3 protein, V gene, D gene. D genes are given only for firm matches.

CDR3: CASSYSGQGTGETQYF
V: TRBV6-2/TRBV6-3
D: TRBD1

CDR3: CASSRDRVEAFF
V: TRBV27
D: TRBD1

CDR3: CASSLRTRDLYEQYF
V: TRBV11-2
D: NA

CDR3: CASSLNLGGAFF
V: TRBV7-9
D: NA

CDR3: CASSLTGALQETQYF
V: TRBV7-3
D: NA

CDR3: CASSLTGQGYGYTF
V: TRBV7-6
D: TRBD1

CDR3: CASSLGPGAAGNEQFF
V: TRBV5-1
D: NA

CDR3: CASSPLGGGGLNYGYTF
V: TRBV27
D: NA

CDR3: CASSIGGAGLYEQYF
V: TRBV7-2
D: NA

CDR3: CASSQGQGFYNQPQHF
V: TRBV28
D: TRBD1

CDR3: CSASSRAEQYF
V: TRBV20-1
D: NA

CDR3: CASSYSRGYGYTF
V: TRBV6-5
D: NA

CDR3: CATSDRDREAFF
V: TRBV24-1
D: TRBD1

CDR3: CASSQERGYTF
V: TRBV3-1
D: NA

CDR3: CASSPGTGAREKLFF
V: TRBV7-7
D: TRBD1

CDR3: CASSHSTSFEQYF
V: TRBV6-5
D: TRBD2

CDR3: CASSPWGLADSILSQETQYF
V: TRBV6-2/TRBV6-3
D: NA

CDR3: CAWSDSWERAYEQYF
V: TRBV30
D: NA

CDR3: CASSPYYEEGRNEQFF
V: TRBV18
D: NA

CDR3: CASRSTGVASNQPQHF
V: TRBV12-3/TRBV12-4
D: TRBD1

CDR3: CASSQTGPNQPQHF
V: TRBV12-3/TRBV12-4
D: NA

CDR3: CASSYTSGKTSRRTGELFF
V: TRBV6-9
D: NA

CDR3: CASSFVPSYEQYF
V: TRBV27
D: NA

CDR3: CASSYSGLNTGELFF
V: TRBV6-2/TRBV6-3
D: TRBD2

CDR3: CAARGVGNQPQHF
V: TRBV6-2/TRBV6-3
D: NA

CDR3: CASSLALVNEQYF
V: TRBV12-3/TRBV12-4
D: NA

CDR3: CATGLTGKNTEAFF
V: TRBV6-1
D: NA

CDR3: CASSLRDKGSPLHF
V: TRBV11-2
D: NA

CDR3: CSATEGLLNTEAFF
V: TRBV29-1
D: NA

CDR3: CAISRGGGQPQHF
V: TRBV10-3
D: NA

CDR3: CSARDQGLANYEQYF
V: TRBV20-1
D: TRBD2

CDR3: CASSPLGGAYEQYF
V: TRBV10-2
D: TRBD2

CDR3: CASSDLDRQNQPQHF
V: TRBV6-1
D: TRBD1

CDR3: CSVVIAYHGYTF
V: TRBV29-1
D: NA

CDR3: CASSVAPSYEQYF
V: TRBV9
D: NA

CDR3: CASSPRGVNPSGYTF
V: TRBV12-3/TRBV12-4
D: NA